This T cell receptor beta chain derives from a study of shared clonotypes between healthy human individuals. The CDR3 loop spans 14 amino acids. Germline CDR1 and CDR2: SQVTM and ANQGSEA. The ends were cut back, 5 bases at V and 3 bases at J, with 17 bases in the middle. Naive CD8 cells were CD45RO-negative, positively selected for CCR7, excluding terminally differentiated effector memory CD45RA+ cells. This table comes from immunoSEQ multiplex PCR, and its TCRdb copy is limited to in-frame clones, with some not included. The table includes around 600,000 clones, 85% to 95% detected once. This TCR derives from a woman between 25 and 40 years old in good health. Sequenced sample: naive CD8+ T cells sorted from blood. The chain links TRBV29-1 to TRBJ2-7; weak D call: TRBD2 (7 bases). The CDR3 nucleotides are TGCAGCGTTAAGGGGGAGGGGTTACGCTACGAGCAGTACTTC. It is translated as CSVKGEGLRYEQYF.